The entry that follows covers one T cell receptor beta chain sequence. The sample originates from a study of blood T cell repertoires in COVID-19. TCRdb's table, derived via immunoSEQ multiplex PCR, lists solely in-frame clones and lacks some. The sample comprises 90,000 to 120,000 clones, about 89% of which are singletons, and 5.1% rests with the top ten. Specimen: peripheral blood. This sequence originates from a human donor in a cohort sampled during active COVID-19.

The CDR3 here is CASRRPGGPNTGELFF. The CDR3 DNA reads as TGTGCCAGCAGAAGACCAGGCGGGCCGAACACCGGGGAGCTGTTTTTT. This sequence joins TRBV11-1 and TRBJ2-2; possible D gene TRBD2, 5 bases. The V gene lost 6 bases and the J gene lost 0 bases, with 14 bases spanning the gap. Germline CDR1 reads SGHAT; CDR2 reads FQDESV (reference sequence). The CDR3 is 16 residues long. Combining the CDR3 with reference TRBV11-1 and TRBJ2-2 gives the whole variable domain EAEVAQSPRYKITEKSQAVAFWCDPISGHATLYWYRQILGQGPELLVQFQDESVVDDSQLPKDRFSAERLKGVDSTLKIQPAELGDSAMYLCASRRPGGPNTGELFFGEGSRLTVL.